This TCR beta chain was captured by sequencing in a study of T cell changes during pregnancy in multiple sclerosis. Clones were sequenced by immunoSEQ multiplex PCR, and TCRdb holds only the in-frame ones, with some missing. This repertoire shows some 39,000 clones, approximately 89% found once; its top ten account for roughly 0.66%. The CDR3 spans 13 residues. Germline values: CDR1 SGHTA, CDR2 FQGTGA. Trimming cost V 1 base and J 2 bases, with 6 bases left between them. This TCR derives from a female donor in good health, enrolled as a control in a pregnancy study. The specimen comprised CD4+ T cells from peripheral blood mononuclear cells, sampled in the second trimester of pregnancy. The chain carries TRBV7-3 and TRBJ2-7; no definite D call. The CDR3 here is CASSLMGTYEQYF. DNA for the CDR3: TGTGCCAGCAGCTTAATGGGCACCTACGAGCAGTACTTC. Full variable domain (outside the CDR3, taken from reference TRBV7-3 and TRBJ2-7): GAGVSQTPSNKVTEKGKYVELRCDPISGHTALYWYRQSLGQGPEFLIYFQGTGAADDSGLPNDRFFAVRPEGSVSTLKIQRTERGDSAVYLCASSLMGTYEQYFGPGTRLTVT.